The 2 T cell receptor beta chains below were found in one sample sequenced in a study of response to subunit inactivated influenza vaccine. TCRdb used MiXCR to reprocess the RT-PCR reads, holding one entry per CDR3 protein. There are about 830,000 distinct CDR3 sequences in the sample; 18% occur only once, and about a tenth lies in the top ten. The input for sequencing was PBMCs from blood, taken about 5 days after vaccination. Receptors originate from a man aged 50-59 years who received an inactivated influenza vaccine.

The genes are TRBV5-1 and TRBJ1-1, with 9 bases that match TRBD1. Per germline, CDR1 SGHRS and CDR2 YFSETQ. The CDR3 length is 15 residues. The V and J ends lost 0 bases and 5 bases, in that order; junction bases with no gene match: 5. CDR3 loop: CASSLETGGRTEAFF. In DNA form, the CDR3 reads TGCGCCAGCAGCTTGGAGACAGGGGGAAGGACTGAAGCTTTCTTT.

This chain uses TRBV12-5 with TRBJ1-5; D is ambiguous. Trimming removed 3 bases at V and 6 bases at J, with 6 bases between. Germline V gene lookup returns CDR1 LGHNT and CDR2 FRNRAP. The CDR3 is made up of 12 amino acids. CDR3 bases: TGTGCTAGTGGTTTAGGTGGTCAGCCCCAGCATTTT. This codes for CASGLGGQPQHF.